This TCR beta chain was documented in a study of blood T cell repertoires in COVID-19. The overall study: COVID-19 samples from acute and convalescent phases originated in the United States, Italy and Spain. T cells, B-cell-depleted T cells, or PBMCs supplied cDNA or gDNA.

Original methodology: Reference gene primers were amplified, and this amplification served to estimate nucleated cell counts. TCRdb's copy holds only in-frame clones and misses some; the assay was immunoSEQ multiplex PCR. V, J and clone size were drawn from that table, and D and trimming were deduced from the DNA. The table records approximately 260,000 clones, about 90% of them present only once. The CDR3 consists of 14 residues. Germline CDR1 and CDR2: SGHDT and YYEEEE. V shed 0 bases and J shed 8 bases, with 12 bases lying between them. The chain links TRBV5-6 to TRBJ1-3, with D perhaps matching TRBD1 (6 bases). The origin of this receptor is a woman aged 40 to 49 with acute or convalescent COVID-19. Sequencing was carried out using peripheral blood. In DNA form, the CDR3 reads TGTGCCAGCAGCTTGGAAGGCAGGGGATACACCATATATTTT. Its protein product is CASSLEGRGYTIYF.